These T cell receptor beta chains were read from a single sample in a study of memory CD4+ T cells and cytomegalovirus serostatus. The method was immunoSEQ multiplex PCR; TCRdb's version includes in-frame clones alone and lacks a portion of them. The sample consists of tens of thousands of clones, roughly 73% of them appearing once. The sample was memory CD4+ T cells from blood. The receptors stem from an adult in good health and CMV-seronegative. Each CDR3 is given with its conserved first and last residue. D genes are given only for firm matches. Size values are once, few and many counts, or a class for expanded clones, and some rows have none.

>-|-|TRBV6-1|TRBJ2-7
CASSELYEQYF
TGTGCCAGCAGTGAACTCTACGAGCAGTACTTC
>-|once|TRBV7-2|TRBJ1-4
CASSLGLNGEKLFF
TGTGCCAGCAGCTTAGGACTAAACGGTGAAAAACTGTTTTTT
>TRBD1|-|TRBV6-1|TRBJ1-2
CASSPDRGRNGYTF
TGTGCCAGCAGCCCCGACAGGGGGAGGAATGGCTACACCTTC
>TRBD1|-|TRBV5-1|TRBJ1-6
CASSGEGQGNSPLHF
TGCGCCAGCAGCGGAGAAGGACAGGGGAATTCACCCCTCCACTTT
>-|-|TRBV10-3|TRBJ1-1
CAIQSNTEAFF
TGTGCCATACAATCAAACACTGAAGCTTTCTTT
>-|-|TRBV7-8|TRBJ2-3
CASSLRGAQYF
TGTGCCAGCAGCTTACGGGGCGCGCAGTATTTT
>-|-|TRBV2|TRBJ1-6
CASKTHGSPLHF
TGTGCCAGCAAAACTCATGGGTCACCCCTCCACTTT
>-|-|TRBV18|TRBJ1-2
CASSPNPGYDGYTF
TGTGCCAGCTCACCAAATCCCGGGTATGATGGCTACACCTTC
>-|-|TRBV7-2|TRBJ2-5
CASSLVQQETQYF
TGTGCCAGCAGCTTAGTTCAACAAGAGACCCAGTACTTC
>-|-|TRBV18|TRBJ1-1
CASSPIEGQGAHTEAFF
TGTGCCAGCTCACCTATTGAGGGACAAGGGGCCCACACTGAAGCTTTCTTT
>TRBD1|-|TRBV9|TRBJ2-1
CASSEGQNYNEQFF
TGTGCCAGCAGCGAGGGACAGAACTACAATGAGCAGTTCTTC
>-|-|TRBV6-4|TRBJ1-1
CASSVQGGTEAFF
TGTGCCAGCAGTGTTCAGGGCGGGACTGAAGCTTTCTTT
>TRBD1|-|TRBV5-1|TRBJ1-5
CASSETGTGNQPQHF
TGCGCCAGCAGCGAGACAGGGACGGGCAATCAGCCCCAGCATTTT
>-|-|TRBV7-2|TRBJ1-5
CASSLVPDGYQPQHF
TGTGCCAGCAGCTTAGTTCCAGACGGATATCAGCCCCAGCATTTT
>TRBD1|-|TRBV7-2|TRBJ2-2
CASSLGGGAPGELFF
TGTGCCAGCAGCTTAGGAGGGGGCGCCCCCGGGGAGCTGTTTTTT